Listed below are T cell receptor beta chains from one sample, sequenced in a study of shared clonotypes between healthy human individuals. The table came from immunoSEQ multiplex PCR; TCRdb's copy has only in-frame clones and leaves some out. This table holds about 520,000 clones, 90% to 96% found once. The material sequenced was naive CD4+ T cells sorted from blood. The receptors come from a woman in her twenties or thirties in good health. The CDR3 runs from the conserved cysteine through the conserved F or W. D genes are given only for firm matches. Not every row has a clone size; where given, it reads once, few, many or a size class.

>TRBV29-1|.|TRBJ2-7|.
TGCAGCGTTTTCGGACACAACCCCTACGAGCAGTACTTC
CSVFGHNPYEQYF
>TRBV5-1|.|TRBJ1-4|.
TGCGCCAGCAGCTTCGGCTACGGGCTTAATGAAAAACTGTTTTTT
CASSFGYGLNEKLFF
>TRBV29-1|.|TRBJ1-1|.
TGCAGCGCAGAAGAAAACACTGAAGCTTTCTTT
CSAEENTEAFF
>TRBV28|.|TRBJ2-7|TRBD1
TGTGCCAGCACCACTAGAGACAGGGTGGAGGAACAGGAGTACTTC
CASTTRDRVEEQEYF
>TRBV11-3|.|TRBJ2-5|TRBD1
TGTGCCAGCAGCCCCGGGACAGGGCAAGAGACCCAGTACTTC
CASSPGTGQETQYF
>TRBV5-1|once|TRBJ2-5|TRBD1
TGCGCCAGCAGCTCCGGAGGGACAGGGGAGACCCAGTACTTC
CASSSGGTGETQYF
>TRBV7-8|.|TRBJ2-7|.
TGTGCCAGCAGCTCATCAACTAAGGGTTTGTCCTACGAGCAGTACTTC
CASSSSTKGLSYEQYF
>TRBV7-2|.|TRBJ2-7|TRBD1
TGTGCCAGCAGCACCGGACAGGGGGACGTGGAGCAGTACTTC
CASSTGQGDVEQYF
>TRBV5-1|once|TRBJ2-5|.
TGCGCCAGCAAGACAGGATCGGAGACCCAGTACTTC
CASKTGSETQYF
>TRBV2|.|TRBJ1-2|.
TGTGCCAGCAGTGCTGACGGACCTCGTGGGACCTTC
CASSADGPRGTF
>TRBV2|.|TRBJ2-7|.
TGTGCCAGCAACCGGGCCAACTACGAGCAGTACTTC
CASNRANYEQYF
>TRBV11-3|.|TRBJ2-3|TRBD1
TGTGCCAGCAGCTTGTCGACAGGGCTCGCAGATACGCAGTATTTT
CASSLSTGLADTQYF